This T cell receptor (beta chain) was recorded in a study of preoperative IRX-2 immunotherapy in early breast cancer (dated by TCRdb to between 2018 and 2020). Counted from cysteine to phenylalanine, this CDR3 has 13 amino acids. Only the CDR3 region is kept as DNA, spanning 39 bases read in frame from base 1. Between the V and J ends, shortened by 0 bases and 0 bases respectively, the junction contains 0 bases. The germline V gene provides CDR1 KGHSH and CDR2 LQKENI. With regard to this clone: The target of this receptor is not known. Base qualities were left out, and no much larger clone turns up one base away.

The method was the immunoSEQ multiplex PCR assay. The table was pulled from immuneACCESS by TCRdb, which kept in-frame rearrangements only. Such tables lose some clones; where checked, under half of the loss comes from unresolved V genes, and the rest has no known cause. The sample table holds roughly 99,000 clones, of which about nine tenths were seen once. Clones ranked in the top ten supply over 2% of the sample. Interpreted using the paper, the treatment or condition label stands for: preoperative locoregional IRX-2 cytokine immunotherapy. The samples were obtained from a phase Ib study in which preoperative, locoregional IRX-2 cytokine immunotherapy intended to prime immune responses was tested. Donors were patients with early-stage breast cancer who received IRX-2 before surgery.

Here the chain combines TRBV18 and TRBJ2-1, with no confident D gene call. This receptor was obtained from a human donor with breast cancer. Sequencing used tumor tissue, obtained after IRX-2 immunotherapy. DNA sequence: TGTGCCAGCTCACCACCCTCCTACAATGAGCAGTTCTTC. Its coded protein is CASSPPSYNEQFF.